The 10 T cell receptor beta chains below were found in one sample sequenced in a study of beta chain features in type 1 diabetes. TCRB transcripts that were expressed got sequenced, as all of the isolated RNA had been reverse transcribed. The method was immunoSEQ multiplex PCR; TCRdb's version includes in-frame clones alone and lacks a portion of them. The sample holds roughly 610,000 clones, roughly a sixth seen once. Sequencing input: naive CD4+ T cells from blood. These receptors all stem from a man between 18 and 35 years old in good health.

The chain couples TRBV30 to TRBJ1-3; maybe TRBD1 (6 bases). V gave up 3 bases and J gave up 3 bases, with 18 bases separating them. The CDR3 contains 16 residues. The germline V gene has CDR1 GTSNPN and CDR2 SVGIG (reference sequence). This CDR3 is CAWSPLGQLIGNTIYF. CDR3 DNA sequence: TGTGCCTGGAGCCCACTGGGACAACTGATTGGAAACACCATATATTTT. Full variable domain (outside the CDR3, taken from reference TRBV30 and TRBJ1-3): SQTIHQWPATLVQPVGSPLSLECTVEGTSNPNLYWYRQAAGRGLQLLFYSVGIGQISSEVPQNLSASRPQDRQFILSSKKLLLSDSGFYLCAWSPLGQLIGNTIYFGEGSWLTVV.

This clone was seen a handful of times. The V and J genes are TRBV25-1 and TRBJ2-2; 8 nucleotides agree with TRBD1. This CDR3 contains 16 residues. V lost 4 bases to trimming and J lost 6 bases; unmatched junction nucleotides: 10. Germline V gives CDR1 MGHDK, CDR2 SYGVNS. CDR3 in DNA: TGTGCCAGCAGTGGACTACAGGGGGAGAATGCCGGGGAGCTGTTTTTT. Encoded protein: CASSGLQGENAGELFF.

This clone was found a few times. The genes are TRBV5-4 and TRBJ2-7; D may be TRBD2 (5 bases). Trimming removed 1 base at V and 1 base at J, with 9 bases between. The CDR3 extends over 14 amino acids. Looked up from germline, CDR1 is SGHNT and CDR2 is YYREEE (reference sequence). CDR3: CASSLTRDSYEQYF. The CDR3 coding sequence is TGTGCCAGCAGCTTGACCCGGGATTCCTACGAGCAGTACTTC.

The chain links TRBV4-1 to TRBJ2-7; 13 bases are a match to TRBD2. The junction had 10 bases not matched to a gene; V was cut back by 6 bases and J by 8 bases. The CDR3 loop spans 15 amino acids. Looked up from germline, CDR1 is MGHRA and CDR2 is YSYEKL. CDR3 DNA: TGCGCCAGCAGACAGATCGGACTAGCGGGGGAGCAGCAGTACTTC. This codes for CASRQIGLAGEQQYF.

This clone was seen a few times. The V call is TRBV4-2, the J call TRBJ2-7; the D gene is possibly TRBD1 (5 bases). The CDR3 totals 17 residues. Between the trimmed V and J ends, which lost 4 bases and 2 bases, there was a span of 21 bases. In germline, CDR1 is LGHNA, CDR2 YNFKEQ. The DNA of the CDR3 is TGTGCCAGCAGCCCGTCGGCAAGACAGACCTCTCCCTACGAGCAGTACTTC. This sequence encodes CASSPSARQTSPYEQYF.

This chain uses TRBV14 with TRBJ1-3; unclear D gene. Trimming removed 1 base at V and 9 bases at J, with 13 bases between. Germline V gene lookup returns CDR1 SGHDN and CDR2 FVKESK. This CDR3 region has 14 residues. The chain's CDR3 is CASSQGMPRATIYF. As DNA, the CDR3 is TGTGCCAGCAGCCAAGGAATGCCACGGGCCACCATATATTTT.

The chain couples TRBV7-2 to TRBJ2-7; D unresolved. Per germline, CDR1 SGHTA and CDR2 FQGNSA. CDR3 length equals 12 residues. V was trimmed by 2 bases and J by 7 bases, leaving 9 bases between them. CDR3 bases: TGTGCCAGCAGCTTATATTCTGGGGAGCAGTACTTC. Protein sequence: CASSLYSGEQYF.

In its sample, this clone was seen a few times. For the CDR3, the DNA is TGTGCCAGCAGCAACCTAGCGGGAGGAGGGGAGACCCAGTACTTC. Encoded protein: CASSNLAGGGETQYF. The genes are TRBV28 and TRBJ2-5; 11 bases are a match to TRBD2. V trimming: 6 bases; J trimming: 5 bases; junction bases outside the gene matches: 8. This CDR3 is 15 amino acids long. Germline-derived CDR1 and CDR2 are MDHEN and SYDVKM.

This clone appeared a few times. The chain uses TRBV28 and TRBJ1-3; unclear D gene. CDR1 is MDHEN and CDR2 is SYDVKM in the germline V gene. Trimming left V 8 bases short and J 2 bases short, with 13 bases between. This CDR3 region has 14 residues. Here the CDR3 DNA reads TGTGCCAGCGCCGGCAGCCGAACTGGAAACACCATATATTTT. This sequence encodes CASAGSRTGNTIYF. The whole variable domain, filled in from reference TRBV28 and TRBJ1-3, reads DVKVTQSSRYLVKRTGEKVFLECVQDMDHENMFWYRQDPGLGLRLIYFSYDVKMKEKGDIPEGYSVSREKKERFSLILESASTNQTSMYLCASAGSRTGNTIYFGEGSWLTVV.

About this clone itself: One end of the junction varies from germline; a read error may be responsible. CDR3: CATRLKLAAQETKYF. In DNA, the CDR3 is TGTGCCACCAGACTTAAATTAGCGGCCCAAGAGACCAAGTACTTC. The gene calls are TRBV7-2 and TRBJ2-5; tentatively, D is TRBD2 (6 bases). Germline CDR1 reads SGHTA; CDR2 reads FQGNSA. This CDR3 is 15 amino acids long.